This entry lists 3 T cell receptor beta chains sequenced from one sample in a study of T cell changes during pregnancy in multiple sclerosis. Libraries were prepared by immunoSEQ multiplex PCR; TCRdb keeps only in-frame clonotypes and omits some of them. The data show around 59,000 clones, 91% seen once. The sequences come from CD4+ T cells from peripheral blood mononuclear cells, collected in the first trimester of pregnancy. The receptors shown here come from a female donor with multiple sclerosis, enrolled in a pregnancy study.

J is TRBJ1-1 and V is TRBV6-5; D perhaps matches TRBD1 (6 bases). The CDR3 contains 14 residues. Trimming pared 1 base from V and 7 bases from J, leaving 13 bases between. Germline CDR1 and CDR2: MNHEY and SVGAGI. Written as DNA, the CDR3 is TGTGCCAGCAGTTACTTGGGGGCGGTTGGTGAAGCTTTCTTT. This sequence encodes CASSYLGAVGEAFF.

In this sample, this clone turned up a few times. The V gene is TRBV10-1, the J gene TRBJ2-2; weak D call: TRBD1 (6 bases). Germline assignment: CDR1 WNHNN and CDR2 SYGVQD (reference sequence). This CDR3 has 15 amino acids. Between the trimmed V and J ends, which lost 3 bases and 7 bases, there was a span of 15 bases. The CDR3 is CASSECVGAGGELFF. The CDR3 DNA reads TGCGCCAGCAGTGAATGTGTGGGGGCGGGCGGGGAGCTGTTTTTT.

The chain couples TRBV18 to TRBJ2-7, with TRBD1 as a possible D gene (5 bases). V lost 0 bases and J 6 bases, leaving 9 bases between the germline ends. The CDR3 is 13 amino acids. Germline CDR1 and CDR2: KGHSH and LQKENI. CDR3 sequence: CASSPPGPVEQYF. The CDR3 region has the DNA TGTGCCAGCTCACCACCGGGGCCCGTCGAGCAGTACTTC.